This TCR beta chain stems from a study of Tregs in tolerant kidney transplant recipients. Worth noting for this clone: The read halts 3 residues ahead of the CDR3 end, with the missing end drawn from the germline J gene.

Profiled with immunoSEQ multiplex PCR; TCRdb holds only in-frame clones, not every one. The listing contains about 33,000 clones. This CDR3 has 13 amino acids. V was shortened by 2 bases and J by 2 bases, with 10 bases between the two germline ends. From germline, CDR1 is GTSNPN and CDR2 SVGIG (reference sequence). The genes are TRBV30 and TRBJ2-7; possibly TRBD1 for D (6 bases). The clonotype originates from a human donor who received a combined kidney and bone marrow transplant. The sequencing used CD8+ T cells from blood, collected before the transplant. CDR3 bases read: TGTGCCTGGAGTCCCGGGACAACCTACGAG. It codes for CAWSPGTTYE. The whole CDR3 region reads CAWSPGTTYEQYF. The whole variable domain, remainder taken from reference TRBV30 and TRBJ2-7, is SQTIHQWPATLVQPVGSPLSLECTVEGTSNPNLYWYRQAAGRGLQLLFYSVGIGQISSEVPQNLSASRPQDRQFILSSKKLLLSDSGFYLCAWSPGTTYEQYFGPGTRLTVT.